The subject of this entry is one T cell receptor (beta chain). These data belong to a study of blood T cell repertoires in COVID-19. Enrollees, about 18 to 95 years old, lived in approximately 24 US areas. The table came from immunoSEQ multiplex PCR; TCRdb's copy has only in-frame clones and leaves some out. The sample records roughly 300,000 clones, around 87% being singletons. This sequence originates from a woman in her twenties or thirties who had recovered from COVID-19. The sequencing sample was made of PBMCs or T cells enriched from blood (not recorded which).

CDR3 bases: TGTGCCAGCAGCCAGGGACAGGGAAATGAAAAACTGTTTTTT. It encodes CASSQGQGNEKLFF. The chain carries TRBV7-8 and TRBJ1-4, with 9 bases fitting TRBD1. V was clipped by 5 bases and J by 5 bases; unmatched bases: 3. Germline CDR1 reads SGHVS; CDR2 reads FQNEAQ. This CDR3 is 14 amino acids long.